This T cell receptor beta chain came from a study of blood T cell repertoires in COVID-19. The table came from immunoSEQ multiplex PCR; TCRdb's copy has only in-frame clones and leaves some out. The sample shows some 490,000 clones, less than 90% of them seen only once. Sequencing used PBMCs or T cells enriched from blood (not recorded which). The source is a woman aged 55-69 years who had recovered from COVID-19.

CDR3 sequence: CASSTGRADYGYTF. CDR3 in DNA: TGTGCCAGCTCCACGGGCAGGGCAGACTATGGCTACACCTTC. V is TRBV18 and J is TRBJ1-2; tentative D call: TRBD1 (5 bases). Germline lookup yields CDR1 KGHSH and CDR2 LQKENI. The ends were cut back, 6 bases at V and 3 bases at J, with 14 bases in the middle. The CDR3 has 14 residues.